What follows are 7 T cell receptor beta chains derived from one specimen sequenced in a study of T cells in Graves' hyperthyroidism and ophthalmopathy. RNA transcripts yielded amplified TCR beta CDR3 regions. The primer set for the first-round RT-PCR of the TCR CDR3 was HTBI. In TCRdb, the multiplex PCR reads were re-called with MiXCR into one record per CDR3 protein. The data contain about 460,000 distinct CDR3 sequences, 20% to 25% of them singletons. The sample comprised blood. The receptor source for this set is a woman aged 70-85 years with Graves' ophthalmopathy.

The chain employs TRBV29-1 and TRBJ2-2, with 8 bases matching TRBD1. Germline V gene data show CDR1 as SQVTM and CDR2 as ANQGSEA. The CDR3 loop spans 13 amino acids. V lost 6 bases, J lost 9 bases, and 9 bases stayed unmatched. CDR3 nucleotide sequence: TGCAGCGTGGCAGGGGGCAACGCCAGGGAGCTGTTTTTT. Translating it yields CSVAGGNARELFF.

This chain uses TRBV29-1 with TRBJ2-3; 7 nucleotides align to TRBD2. Germline V gene lookup returns CDR1 SQVTM and CDR2 ANQGSEA. CDR3 size: 15 residues. V dropped 7 bases and J dropped 3; count of bases not matched to a gene: 13. The CDR3 region is CSATGGRESTDTQYF. The CDR3 DNA sequence: TGCAGCGCAACGGGGGGTAGGGAGAGTACAGATACGCAGTATTTT.

The gene calls are TRBV13 and TRBJ2-3; possibly TRBD2 for D (7 bases). The germline CDR1 and CDR2 sequences are PRHDT and FYEKMQ (reference sequence). Deletions cut 11 bases from V and 8 bases from J, with 20 bases between. This CDR3 region has 13 residues. In DNA form, the CDR3 reads TGTGCCGTACGGGCTATAGGGGGGGGTACGCAGTATTTT. Its protein is CAVRAIGGGTQYF.

This clonotype was counted a few times. The chain combines TRBV30 with TRBJ1-1, with D possibly being TRBD1 (6 bases). Trimming stripped 2 bases from V and 0 bases from J, with 16 bases between. The CDR3 length is 16 residues. CDR1 and CDR2 (germline): GTSNPN, SVGIG (reference sequence). CDR3 amino acids: CAWSRGGLQLNTEAFF. The CDR3 nucleotides read TGTGCCTGGAGTAGAGGGGGGCTTCAGTTGAACACTGAAGCTTTCTTT.

Many counts were recorded for this clonotype. J is TRBJ2-5 and V is TRBV28, with D possibly TRBD1 on 6 matching bases. Germline V gives CDR1 MDHEN, CDR2 SYDVKM. Trimming cost V 5 bases and J 1 base, with 11 bases left between them. There are 14 residues in the CDR3. CDR3 in amino acids: CASSPQDSQETQYF. The CDR3, as DNA: TGTGCCAGCAGTCCCCAGGACAGCCAAGAGACCCAGTACTTC.

V gene TRBV7-3 combines with J gene TRBJ2-1; 7 nucleotides line up with TRBD2. The trim removed 3 bases at V and 5 bases at J, leaving 4 bases unmatched. CDR1 is SGHTA, CDR2 FQGTGA, per germline. CDR3 length: 14 amino acids. CDR3 amino acids: CASSFQREDNEQFF. The CDR3 nucleotides read TGTGCCAGCAGCTTTCAGCGGGAAGACAATGAGCAGTTCTTC.

V and J are TRBV12-3 or TRBV12-4 and TRBJ2-3; the D is unclear. CDR3 size: 13 residues. V was shortened by 7 bases and J by 3 bases, with 11 bases between the two germline ends. CDR3 coding DNA: TGTGCCAGCATCCTGACTCCAACAGATACGCAGTATTTT. Translated, it gives CASILTPTDTQYF.